The text below deals with one T cell receptor (beta chain). Its antigen is not known. This entry belongs to a study of T cell repertoires in cytomegalovirus infection. Overall study: It can be stated that public TCR beta signatures indicated CMV infection as well as a matching HLA type.

General observations from the study: Ex vivo responses were dominated by HLA-C-restricted CMV-specific TCR beta clonotypes.

TCRdb analysed the reads with MiXCR anew, one entry per CDR3 protein. The data hold around 740,000 distinct CDR3 sequences, with 35% to 45% observed a single time. The germline gives CDR1 MNHEY, CDR2 SMNVEV (reference sequence). CDR3 size: 15 residues. The V and J ends lost 4 bases and 4 bases respectively, with 16 bases between them. The TCR originated in a human donor in good health (CMV status not recorded). Some clones in this sample may be carry-over from other donors' samples. The material sequenced was PBMCs. The rearrangement links TRBV27 to TRBJ2-5; D possibly matches TRBD1 or TRBD2 (5 bases each). CDR3 nucleotide sequence: TGTGCCAGCAGTTCATTGACCGGGGCTTCAGAGACCCAGTACTTC. It codes for CASSSLTGASETQYF.